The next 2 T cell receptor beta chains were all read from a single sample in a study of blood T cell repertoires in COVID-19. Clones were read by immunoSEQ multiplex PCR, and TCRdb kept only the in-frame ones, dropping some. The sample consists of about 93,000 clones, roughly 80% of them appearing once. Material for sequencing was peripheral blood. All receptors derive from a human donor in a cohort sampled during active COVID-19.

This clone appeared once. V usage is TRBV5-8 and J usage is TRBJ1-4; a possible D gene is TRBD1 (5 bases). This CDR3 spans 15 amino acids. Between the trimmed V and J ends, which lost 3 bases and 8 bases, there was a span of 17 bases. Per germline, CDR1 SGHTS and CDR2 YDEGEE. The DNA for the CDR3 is TGTGCCAGCAGCTCCGTAAGGGGTAGTAAGGAAAAACTGTTTTTT. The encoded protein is CASSSVRGSKEKLFF.

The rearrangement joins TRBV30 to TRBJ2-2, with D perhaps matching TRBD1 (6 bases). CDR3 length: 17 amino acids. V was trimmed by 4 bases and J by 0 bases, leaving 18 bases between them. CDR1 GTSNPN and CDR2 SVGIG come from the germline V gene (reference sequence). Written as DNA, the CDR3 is TGTGCCTGGACCCAAGAACGAACAGGGACGAACACCGGGGAGCTGTTTTTT. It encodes CAWTQERTGTNTGELFF.